These 30 T cell receptor beta chains were sequenced from one sample in a study of blood T cell repertoires in COVID-19. Measured with immunoSEQ multiplex PCR; TCRdb has only the in-frame clones, and not every one. This sample has some 20,000 clones, with 86% found just once. Sequencing input: peripheral blood. The origin of the receptors is a man aged 45 to 65 with active COVID-19.

V is TRBV7-8 and J is TRBJ1-1; D is unclear. In germline, CDR1 is SGHVS, CDR2 FQNEAQ. This CDR3 is 13 amino acids long. V gave up 1 base and J gave up 2 bases, with 5 bases separating them. For the CDR3, the DNA is TGTGCCAGCAGCTTAGACAGAAACACTGAAGCTTTCTTT. Translated, it gives CASSLDRNTEAFF. Based on the CDR3 plus reference TRBV7-8 and TRBJ1-1, the full variable domain is GAGVSQSPRYKVAKRGQDVALRCDPISGHVSLFWYQQALGQGPEFLTYFQNEAQLDKSGLPSDRFFAERPEGSVSTLKIQRTQQEDSAVYLCASSLDRNTEAFFGQGTRLTVV.

The V gene is TRBV29-1, the J gene TRBJ1-1; D is perhaps TRBD1 (5 bases). Germline CDR1 reads SQVTM; CDR2 reads ANQGSEA. The CDR3 has 14 amino acids. The V end lost 6 bases, the J end lost 1 base, and 15 bases lay between the germline ends. CDR3 amino acids: CSVGHDTPNTEAFF. The CDR3 DNA is TGCAGCGTAGGACATGACACACCGAACACTGAAGCTTTCTTT.

The V and J genes are TRBV19 and TRBJ2-1, with 7 bases lining up with TRBD2. The CDR3 extends over 11 amino acids. Trimming at V came to 11 bases and at J to 6 bases, leaving 4 bases not matched to a gene. Germline V lookup: CDR1 LNHDA, CDR2 SQIVND (reference sequence). The CDR3: CAATGGNEQFF. In DNA form, the CDR3 reads TGTGCCGCAACGGGGGGCAATGAGCAGTTCTTC. The full variable domain, in which reference TRBV19 and TRBJ2-1 provide the parts outside the CDR3, is DGGITQSPKYLFRKEGQNVTLSCEQNLNHDAMYWYRQDPGQGLRLIYYSQIVNDFQKGDIAEGYSVSREKKESFPLTVTSAQKNPTAFYLCAATGGNEQFFGPGTRLTVL.

This chain uses TRBV19 with TRBJ2-7; TRBD1 might be the D (6 bases). V was trimmed by 5 bases and J by 7 bases, leaving 18 bases between them. The germline gives CDR1 LNHDA, CDR2 SQIVND (reference sequence). The CDR3 sequence is 14 residues long. The DNA of the CDR3 is TGTGCCAGTAGTGTTAACTGGGGGCCGGGGGAGCAGTACTTC. This gives the protein CASSVNWGPGEQYF.

V and J are TRBV5-4 and TRBJ1-1, with a weak D call TRBD1 (5 bases). CDR3 length: 15 residues. The V gene lost 1 base and the J gene lost 2 bases, with 12 bases spanning the gap. The germline V gene has CDR1 SGHNT and CDR2 YYREEE (reference sequence). The CDR3 coding sequence is TGTGCCAGCAGCTTGTTGGAGACAGTTAACACTGAAGCTTTCTTT. Translating it yields CASSLLETVNTEAFF.

This clone was seen more than once but under ten times. J is TRBJ2-1 and V is TRBV6-4; no clear D gene. Germline V gives CDR1 MRHNA, CDR2 SNTAGT. V lost 2 bases, J lost 7 bases, and 21 bases lay in between. This CDR3 contains 17 residues. CDR3 sequence reads: CASSDTMRRYPGNEQFF. The CDR3 coding sequence is TGTGCCAGCAGTGACACGATGAGGCGTTATCCTGGGAATGAGCAGTTCTTC.

V is TRBV7-6 and J is TRBJ2-2; the D is unclear. Per the germline V gene, CDR1 is SGHVS and CDR2 is FNYEAQ. The CDR3 extends over 13 amino acids. V was cut by 1 base and J by 6 bases, with 6 bases left in between. CDR3 amino acids: CASSLVAAGELFF. CDR3 bases: TGTGCCAGCAGCTTAGTAGCTGCCGGGGAGCTGTTTTTT.

V gene TRBV27 combines with J gene TRBJ2-1; D gene ambiguous. Germline loops: CDR1 MNHEY, CDR2 SMNVEV (reference sequence). With 3 bases removed from V and 0 bases from J, the gap between germline ends came to 9 bases. This CDR3 region has 15 residues. CDR3 sequence (DNA): TGTGCCAGCAGTTTCTACCTAAGCTCCTACAATGAGCAGTTCTTC. Translated: CASSFYLSSYNEQFF.

This clone was counted once. This chain connects TRBV19 to TRBJ1-5; D is possibly TRBD1 (6 bases). This CDR3 has 17 residues. V shed 7 bases and J shed 0 bases, with 19 bases lying between them. Looked up from germline, CDR1 is LNHDA and CDR2 is SQIVND (reference sequence). CDR3 in amino acids: CASTYSDSPYSNQPQHF. The CDR3 nucleotides are TGTGCCAGTACCTACTCGGACAGCCCGTATAGCAATCAGCCCCAGCATTTT.

This chain connects TRBV24-1 to TRBJ2-1; 9 nucleotides line up with TRBD2. J was trimmed by 5 bases and V by 9 bases; bases with no gene match: 13. The germline V gene encodes CDR1 KGHDR and CDR2 SFDVKD. The CDR3 contains 16 residues. The CDR3 sequence is CATSLGRGGDDNEQFF. The DNA for the CDR3 is TGTGCCACCTCTCTTGGGCGGGGGGGCGATGACAATGAGCAGTTCTTC.

CDR3 nucleotide sequence: TGTGCCAGTAGTATAGACAGGATCGGGGAGCTGTTTTTT. Translated, it gives CASSIDRIGELFF. This chain connects TRBV19 to TRBJ2-2; D ambiguous. Trimming removed 0 bases at V and 7 bases at J, with 6 bases between. CDR3 length: 13 amino acids. CDR1 and CDR2 (germline): LNHDA, SQIVND (reference sequence). Full variable domain (outside the CDR3, taken from reference TRBV19 and TRBJ2-2): DGGITQSPKYLFRKEGQNVTLSCEQNLNHDAMYWYRQDPGQGLRLIYYSQIVNDFQKGDIAEGYSVSREKKESFPLTVTSAQKNPTAFYLCASSIDRIGELFFGEGSRLTVL.

This clone has just one count. The chain uses TRBV7-9 and TRBJ1-1; 9 bases fit TRBD1. This CDR3 spans 14 amino acids. Per germline, CDR1 SEHNR and CDR2 FQNEAQ (reference sequence). With V trimmed by 5 bases and J by 5 bases, 6 bases remained unmatched. The DNA of the CDR3 is TGTGCCAGCAGCCCCACCGGGACAGGGACTGAAGCTTTCTTT. It translates to CASSPTGTGTEAFF.

This clone has only a few counts. This chain uses TRBV6-2 or TRBV6-3 with TRBJ1-5, with D perhaps TRBD1 (6 bases). V was clipped by 6 bases and J by 0 bases, with 21 bases between them. The germline CDR1 and CDR2 sequences are MNHEY and SVGEGT. The CDR3 runs to 18 residues. The CDR3 bases are TGTGCCAGCAGCACTCAAATACGGGACATTCTTAGCAATCAGCCCCAGCATTTT. Amino acids: CASSTQIRDILSNQPQHF.

The rearrangement uses TRBV6-5 and TRBJ1-2; weak D call: TRBD1 (5 bases). Per germline, CDR1 MNHEY and CDR2 SVGAGI. The CDR3 is made up of 14 amino acids. V lost 2 bases and J lost 4, with 11 bases in between. Here the CDR3 reads CASSYGGTSYGYTF. The CDR3 DNA reads TGTGCCAGCAGTTACGGGGGGACCTCCTATGGCTACACCTTC.

The chain joins TRBV5-1 to TRBJ2-1; D perhaps matches TRBD1 (5 bases). The CDR3 has 13 residues. Trimming removed 4 bases from V and 4 bases from J, with 9 bases in between. Germline CDR1 is SGHRS and CDR2 is YFSETQ. CDR3 in DNA: TGCGCCAGCAGCACCGACAGTTACAATGAGCAGTTCTTC. This sequence encodes CASSTDSYNEQFF.

This chain joins TRBV5-1 and TRBJ2-7, with 8 positions matching TRBD1. Germline V lookup: CDR1 SGHRS, CDR2 YFSETQ. The CDR3 has 14 amino acids. With 2 bases clipped from V and 7 bases from J, the junction kept 8 bases outside the gene matches. CDR3 nucleotide sequence: TGCGCCAGCAGCTTAGGACAGGGAACGGGAGAGCAGTACTTC. This translates into CASSLGQGTGEQYF.

The table lists this clone with a few counts. The rearrangement links TRBV7-9 to TRBJ1-3; 10 positions agree with TRBD1. Per the germline V gene, CDR1 is SEHNR and CDR2 is FQNEAQ (reference sequence). CDR3 length equals 15 residues. Trimming cost V 4 bases and J 4 bases; bases outside gene matches: 4. CDR3 protein: CASSWGQGIGNTIYF. The CDR3 bases are TGTGCCAGCAGCTGGGGACAGGGGATAGGAAACACCATATATTTT.

This chain uses TRBV5-5 with TRBJ1-1; D perhaps matches TRBD1 (6 bases). The CDR3 runs to 16 residues. Trimming cost V 1 base and J 7 bases, with 20 bases left between them. CDR1 SGHKS and CDR2 YYEKEE come from the germline V gene (reference sequence). CDR3 protein: CASSLLFQGNPNEAFF. The CDR3 DNA is TGTGCCAGCAGCTTGCTTTTTCAGGGGAACCCCAATGAAGCTTTCTTT.

This chain joins TRBV2 and TRBJ2-5, with D possibly TRBD2 on 5 matching bases. Germline values: CDR1 SNHLY, CDR2 FYNNEI. The CDR3 is 14 amino acids. V dropped 1 base and J dropped 7 bases, with 13 bases sitting between them. The CDR3 is CASSEVRGAGTQYF. The CDR3 bases are TGTGCCAGCAGTGAAGTTCGGGGAGCTGGGACCCAGTACTTC.

This clone was seen more than once but under ten times. The V gene is TRBV30, the J gene TRBJ1-4, with TRBD1 matching over 9 bases. Germline assignment: CDR1 GTSNPN and CDR2 SVGIG (reference sequence). The trim removed 1 base at V and 7 bases at J, leaving 7 bases unmatched. This CDR3 is 15 amino acids long. The CDR3 region has the DNA TGTGCCTGGAGTGCAGGGACAGGGACACGTGAAAAACTGTTTTTT. Translated, it gives CAWSAGTGTREKLFF.

The genes are TRBV5-1 and TRBJ1-2; the match to TRBD1 covers 8 bases. The trim removed 2 bases at V and 2 bases at J, leaving 5 bases unmatched. Per the germline V gene, CDR1 is SGHRS and CDR2 is YFSETQ. CDR3 length: 15 residues. The CDR3 nucleotides read TGCGCCAGCAGCTTAACAGGACAGGGCAACTATGGCTACACCTTC. Its translation is CASSLTGQGNYGYTF.

V usage is TRBV19 and J usage is TRBJ2-3; TRBD1 matches 8 bases. The V and J ends lost 8 bases and 6 bases, in that order; junction bases with no gene match: 10. Germline V gives CDR1 LNHDA, CDR2 SQIVND (reference sequence). The CDR3 runs to 14 residues. In DNA, the CDR3 is TGTGCCAGTCGAGTAGACAGGGGCATGGATACGCAGTATTTT. Translated, it gives CASRVDRGMDTQYF.

This clone was seen only a few times. V is TRBV5-6 and J is TRBJ1-1; possible D gene TRBD1, 6 bases. The V and J ends lost 1 base and 8 bases respectively, with 9 bases between them. Germline CDR1 is SGHDT and CDR2 is YYEEEE. The CDR3 is 12 residues long. CDR3 sequence reads: CASSLSGTEAFF. The CDR3 coding sequence is TGTGCCAGCAGCTTGAGTGGGACAGAAGCTTTCTTT.

The chain employs TRBV15 and TRBJ1-4, with 9 bases lining up with TRBD1. Germline CDR1 reads LNHNV; CDR2 reads YYDKDF (reference sequence). CDR3 size: 14 residues. V was pared by 1 base and J by 7 bases, with 1 base of the junction left unmatched. CDR3 sequence reads: CATSRGQGGEKLFF. The DNA of the CDR3 is TGTGCCACCAGCAGAGGACAGGGGGGTGAAAAACTGTTTTTT. Variable domain in full (rest from reference TRBV15 and TRBJ1-4): DAMVIQNPRYQVTQFGKPVTLSCSQTLNHNVMYWYQQKSSQAPKLLFHYYDKDFNNEADTPDNFQSRRPNTSFCFLDIRSPGLGDTAMYLCATSRGQGGEKLFFGSGTQLSVL.

This clone has a single count. The chain uses TRBV3-1 (or the pseudogene TRBV3-2) and TRBJ2-3, with D possibly TRBD1 on 6 matching bases. This CDR3 region has 16 residues. Germline assignment: CDR1 LGHDT and CDR2 YNNKEL (reference sequence). The ends were cut back, 2 bases at V and 1 base at J, with 13 bases in the middle. In nucleotides, the CDR3 is TGTGCCAGCAGCCAATTAACAGGGATTGGCACAGATACGCAGTATTTT. Amino acids: CASSQLTGIGTDTQYF.

With respect to this clone: The sample holds other DNA sequences that translate to the same CDR3. The chain employs TRBV6-5 and TRBJ1-2; 10 bases line up with TRBD1. Per germline, CDR1 MNHEY and CDR2 SVGAGI. Losses at the gene ends were 3 bases for V and 4 bases for J; bases not matched to a gene: 8. The CDR3 is 16 amino acids. Here the CDR3 reads CASSYLRTGGSYGYTF. The CDR3 DNA is TGTGCCAGCAGTTATTTAAGGACAGGGGGTAGCTATGGCTACACCTTC.

This chain links TRBV7-3 with TRBJ2-2, with 9 bases fitting TRBD2. V gave up 5 bases and J gave up 8 bases; unmatched junction bases: 9. Germline V gene sequence: CDR1 SGHTA, CDR2 FQGTGA. The CDR3 length is 15 residues. The CDR3 nucleotides read TGTGCCAGCAGCCCTAGCGGGATGACGGGGGGGGAGCTGTTTTTT. It specifies CASSPSGMTGGELFF.

This chain uses TRBV9 with TRBJ2-2; 10 bases map to TRBD2. This CDR3 region has 15 residues. Per germline, CDR1 SGDLS and CDR2 YYNGEE. J lost 7 bases, V lost 6 bases, and 9 bases had no gene match. CDR3 residues: CASNPGTSEVGELFF. The CDR3 DNA reads TGTGCCAGCAACCCCGGGACTAGCGAGGTCGGGGAGCTGTTTTTT.

The V gene is TRBV9, the J gene TRBJ1-2; D might be TRBD1 (5 bases). This CDR3 has 13 amino acids. CDR1 is SGDLS, CDR2 YYNGEE, per germline. With 1 base removed from V and 4 bases from J, the gap between germline ends came to 8 bases. This chain's CDR3 is CASSVRGAYGYTF. In nucleotides, the CDR3 is TGTGCCAGCAGCGTAAGGGGCGCCTATGGCTACACCTTC.

The chain links TRBV6-4 to TRBJ2-1; 7 nucleotides agree with TRBD2. This CDR3 comprises 14 residues. CDR1 is MRHNA and CDR2 is SNTAGT in the germline V gene. V lost 4 bases and J lost 3; bases outside the gene matches: 3. In nucleotides, the CDR3 is TGTGCCAGCAGTGCCGCGGGGGTCTACAATGAGCAGTTCTTC. Translation: CASSAAGVYNEQFF.